The present entry profiles one T cell receptor beta chain with its context. This sample is part of a study of blood T cell repertoires in COVID-19. For the study at large: The United States, Italy and Spain were the sources of the acute and convalescent COVID-19 samples.

In the authors' workflow: Reference gene primer amplification gave nucleated cell count estimates. Clones were read by immunoSEQ multiplex PCR, and TCRdb kept only the in-frame ones, dropping some. Clone size and V and J calls were adopted from that table, with D and trimming inferred from the DNA. Among about 270,000 clones listed, approximately 81% were seen once. This CDR3 spans 17 amino acids. Trimming at V came to 6 bases and at J to 7 bases, leaving 9 bases not matched to a gene. Germline CDR1 and CDR2: SGHTA and FQGNSA. The chain employs TRBV7-2 and TRBJ2-1, with TRBD2 matching over 16 bases. The receptor was isolated from a woman aged 18-30 years with acute or convalescent COVID-19. The sequenced sample was peripheral blood. DNA of the CDR3: TGTGCCAGCAGACGGGGACTAGCGGGAGGGCCAGGGAATGAGCAGTTCTTC. Its translation: CASRRGLAGGPGNEQFF.